The 26 T cell receptor beta chains listed next were all sequenced from one sample in a study of metastatic and nonmetastatic thyroid tumors. Among the patients, none had received any treatment before thyroid surgery. MiXCR was used by TCRdb to re-call the PCR reads. The table includes approximately 90,000 clones, around 9.2% detected once. Material: blood. All receptors derive from a female donor with papillary thyroid cancer or a benign thyroid nodule (not recorded which). Some clones in this sample may be carry-over from other donors' samples.

This clone was counted many times. This chain connects TRBV20-1 to TRBJ2-3; a possible D gene is TRBD2 (5 bases). This CDR3 is built from 14 residues. Trimming took off 6 bases at V and 14 bases at J, with 27 bases between the two ends. Germline CDR1 and CDR2: DFQATT and SNEGSKA (reference sequence). The CDR3, as DNA: TGCAGTGCCGCCAAAACCGGGAATGCTAGGTTGCGGTATTTT. Encoded protein: CSAAKTGNARLRYF.

Ten or more counts support this clone. The chain recombines TRBV19 with TRBJ2-5; D is unclear. V was clipped by 3 bases and J by 4 bases, with 12 bases between them. Germline V gene lookup returns CDR1 LNHDA and CDR2 SQIVND (reference sequence). The CDR3 runs 14 residues. In DNA form, the CDR3 reads TGTGCCAGTAGTATTTTAGGAGCCAGAGAGACCCAGTACTTC. Protein: CASSILGARETQYF. Supplemented by reference TRBV19 and TRBJ2-5, the full variable domain reads DGGITQSPKYLFRKEGQNVTLSCEQNLNHDAMYWYRQDPGQGLRLIYYSQIVNDFQKGDIAEGYSVSREKKESFPLTVTSAQKNPTAFYLCASSILGARETQYFGPGTRLLVL.

The V call is TRBV7-2, the J call TRBJ1-6; D is unclear. This CDR3 comprises 15 residues. Germline V gene sequence: CDR1 SGHTA, CDR2 FQGNSA. V gave up 2 bases and J gave up 6 bases, with 11 bases separating them. CDR3 amino acids: CASSLMVDFNSPLHF. The CDR3 region has the DNA TGTGCCAGCAGCTTAATGGTAGACTTTAATTCACCCCTCCACTTT.

This clone showed up many times. The gene calls are TRBV11-3 and TRBJ2-1; a possible D gene is TRBD2 (6 bases). The CDR3 has 16 residues. Germline V CDR1 and CDR2: SGHNT, YENEEA. Trimming cost V 5 bases and J 2 bases, with 16 bases left between them. The CDR3 coding sequence is TGTGCCAGCAGCCTCGGGGGACCCCCAACCTACAATGAGCAGTTCTTC. Protein: CASSLGGPPTYNEQFF. The full variable domain, its missing parts supplied by reference TRBV11-3 and TRBJ2-1, is EAGVVQSPRYKIIEKKQPVAFWCNPISGHNTLYWYLQNLGQGPELLIRYENEEAVDDSQLPKDRFSAERLKGVDSTLKIQPAELGDSAVYLCASSLGGPPTYNEQFFGPGTRLTVL.

This clone was observed at least ten times. The chain has TRBV6-1 and TRBJ2-7; a possible D gene is TRBD2 (7 bases). CDR1 and CDR2 (germline): MNHNS, SASEGT. Deletions cut 3 bases from V and 9 bases from J, with 15 bases between. There are 13 residues in the CDR3. Here the CDR3 reads CASSDRRGARQYF. The CDR3 DNA reads as TGTGCCAGCAGTGACCGTCGGGGGGCCCGGCAGTACTTC.

In regard to this clone: It may be a read error: a sequence one base away is much more abundant. The gene calls are TRBV12-3 or TRBV12-4 and TRBJ2-3; 7 bases are a match to TRBD1. The CDR3 is 14 residues long. The trim removed 5 bases at V and 4 bases at J, leaving 6 bases unmatched. The CDR3 region has the DNA TGTGCCAGCAGTGAGACAGGGCGGGCAGATACGCAGTATTTT. This codes for CASSETGRADTQYF.

This clone was observed once. A clone one base away is much larger, so this may be a read error. The same CDR3 arises from other DNA sequences in this sample as well. V gene TRBV7-8 combines with J gene TRBJ2-2, with a possible D match to TRBD2 (5 bases). Germline CDR1 and CDR2: SGHVS and FQNEAQ. This CDR3 has 13 residues. CDR3 nucleotide sequence: TGTGGCGACGGGGATGGTAACACCGGGGAGCTGTTTTTT. The encoded protein is CGDGDGNTGELFF.

Of note for this clone: This may come from a read error, since a much larger clone is one base off. J is TRBJ2-5 and V is TRBV6-1, with D perhaps TRBD1 (5 bases). This CDR3 has 15 amino acids. V gave up 4 bases and J gave up 5 bases, with 17 bases separating them. Germline-derived CDR1 and CDR2 are MNHNS and SASEGT. CDR3 DNA sequence: TGTGCCAGCAGTGCGACATGGGGCAGGCGCGAGACCCAGTACTTC. It is translated as CASSATWGRRETQYF.

This clone was seen many times. Its ends do not fully match the called genes, so a read error is possible. The chain employs TRBV28 and TRBJ2-1; 10 nucleotides align to TRBD1. CDR1 is MDHEN and CDR2 is SYDVKM in the germline V gene. This CDR3 region has 12 residues. DNA for the CDR3: TGCGGGACAGGGGCTTCCTACAATGAGCAGTTCTTC. Translating gives CGTGASYNEQFF.

This clone showed up many times. The rearrangement links TRBV2 to TRBJ1-5; D not resolved. With 3 bases removed from V and 6 bases from J, the gap between germline ends came to 9 bases. Germline loops: CDR1 SNHLY, CDR2 FYNNEI. This CDR3 is 13 amino acids long. CDR3 nucleotide sequence: TGTGCCAGCAGTGACTTAGGTGTTCAGCCCCAGCATTTT. Translation gives CASSDLGVQPQHF.

Many counts were recorded for this clone. V usage is TRBV15 and J usage is TRBJ2-7, with 9 bases lining up with TRBD1. The CDR3 runs 14 residues. Losses at the gene ends were 8 bases for V and 0 bases for J; bases not matched to a gene: 5. Looked up from germline, CDR1 is LNHNV and CDR2 is YYDKDF (reference sequence). The chain's CDR3 is CATGTGIYSYEQYF. CDR3 coding DNA: TGTGCCACCGGGACAGGGATATACTCCTACGAGCAGTACTTC. The whole variable domain, remainder taken from reference TRBV15 and TRBJ2-7, is DAMVIQNPRYQVTQFGKPVTLSCSQTLNHNVMYWYQQKSSQAPKLLFHYYDKDFNNEADTPDNFQSRRPNTSFCFLDIRSPGLGDTAMYLCATGTGIYSYEQYFGPGTRLTVT.

In this sample, this clone turned up many times. The rearrangement uses TRBV18 and TRBJ2-3, with D uncertain. The CDR3 totals 16 residues. Trimming took off 0 bases at V and 3 bases at J, with 13 bases between the two ends. CDR1 and CDR2 (germline): KGHSH, LQKENI. The DNA of the CDR3 is TGTGCCAGCTCACCACCCATTCAGCGCCGGACAGATACGCAGTATTTT. Translation: CASSPPIQRRTDTQYF. Drawing the rest from reference TRBV18 and TRBJ2-3, the complete variable domain is NAGVMQNPRHLVRRRGQEARLRCSPMKGHSHVYWYRQLPEEGLKFMVYLQKENIIDESGMPKERFSAEFPKEGPSILRIQQVVRGDSAAYFCASSPPIQRRTDTQYFGPGTRLTVL.

This clone was recorded many times. The chain joins TRBV20-1 to TRBJ1-5; TRBD1 might be the D (5 bases). CDR3 length equals 13 residues. CDR1 is DFQATT, CDR2 SNEGSKA, per germline (reference sequence). V gave up 1 base and J gave up 6 bases, with 10 bases separating them. The CDR3 coding sequence is TGCAGTGCTAGAGGGCAGGGAGGTCAGCCCCAGCATTTT. Amino acid sequence: CSARGQGGQPQHF.

The chain combines TRBV18 with TRBJ1-5, with 10 bases identical to TRBD1. The germline V gene encodes CDR1 KGHSH and CDR2 LQKENI. CDR3 length equals 14 residues. Trimming cost V 3 bases and J 6 bases; bases outside gene matches: 2. The CDR3 DNA reads TGTGCCAGCTCACCTGGACAGGGGGTTCAGCCCCAGCATTTT. Translated: CASSPGQGVQPQHF.

At least ten counts were recorded for this clone. This rearrangement joins TRBV6-1 to TRBJ1-3; no firm D call. Germline loops: CDR1 MNHNS, CDR2 SASEGT. This CDR3 is built from 16 residues. Trimming left V 8 bases short and J 0 bases short, with 17 bases between. The CDR3, as DNA: TGTGCCAGCCAAGAGGCACCTCTAAGCTCTGGAAACACCATATATTTT. It encodes CASQEAPLSSGNTIYF.

This clone was observed at least ten times. This rearrangement joins TRBV20-1 to TRBJ2-7; the match to TRBD2 covers 10 bases. This CDR3 is 14 amino acids long. Germline CDR1 DFQATT, CDR2 SNEGSKA (reference sequence). V lost 6 bases, J lost 3 bases, and 8 bases stayed unmatched. CDR3 in DNA: TGCAGTGCGGAACCGGGACTAGCGATCTACGAGCAGTACTTC. This codes for CSAEPGLAIYEQYF.

V is TRBV18 and J is TRBJ1-2; 7 nucleotides agree with TRBD1. The CDR3 has 14 amino acids. CDR1 and CDR2 (germline): KGHSH, LQKENI. Unmatched junction bases numbered 8, after V lost 6 bases and J lost 4 bases. The CDR3 DNA sequence: TGTGCCAGCTCCCCTCGGACAGGATTCTATGGCTACACCTTC. It is translated as CASSPRTGFYGYTF.

Many counts were recorded for this clone. The rearrangement joins TRBV3-1 to TRBJ1-1; D perhaps matches TRBD1 (5 bases). Germline V gene data show CDR1 as LGHDT and CDR2 as YNNKEL (reference sequence). Trimming removed 0 bases from V and 6 bases from J, with 11 bases in between. The CDR3 length is 14 residues. CDR3 in amino acids: CASSQDLRDPEAFF. The CDR3 DNA reads TGTGCCAGCAGCCAAGATCTAAGGGACCCTGAAGCTTTCTTT.

The rearrangement uses TRBV5-6 and TRBJ1-2; D possibly corresponds to TRBD1 (5 bases). Trimming left V 0 bases short and J 2 bases short, with 11 bases between. Germline CDR1 reads SGHDT; CDR2 reads YYEEEE. There are 15 residues in the CDR3. CDR3 sequence reads: CASSLGGDVNYGYTF. DNA for the CDR3: TGTGCCAGCAGCTTGGGAGGGGACGTGAACTATGGCTACACCTTC.

This clone appeared many times. The chain uses TRBV7-3 and TRBJ2-3, with D possibly being TRBD1 (6 bases). The CDR3 has 17 amino acids. V was shortened by 2 bases and J by 2 bases, with 17 bases between the two germline ends. The germline V gene encodes CDR1 SGHTA and CDR2 FQGTGA. DNA for the CDR3: TGTGCCAGCAGCTTATGCTGGGGGCCCCTCTCCACAGATACGCAGTATTTT. Its translation is CASSLCWGPLSTDTQYF.

Many counts were recorded for this clone. The V and J genes are TRBV6-2 or TRBV6-3 and TRBJ1-1; D perhaps matches TRBD1 (6 bases). There are 12 residues in the CDR3. Germline V gene lookup returns CDR1 MNHEY and CDR2 SVGEGT. With 6 bases removed from V and 9 bases from J, the gap between germline ends came to 14 bases. The CDR3 DNA reads TGTGCCAGCAGCCCTTCACAGGGTAAAGCTTTCTTT. This translates into CASSPSQGKAFF.

This clone has ten or more counts. The genes are TRBV5-1 and TRBJ2-5; 9 nucleotides match TRBD2. The V segment lost 0 bases and the J segment 1 base; nucleotides outside the gene matches: 7. CDR1 and CDR2 (germline): SGHRS, YFSETQ. CDR3 size: 17 residues. The CDR3: CASSLDPSGGFQETQYF. CDR3 coding DNA: TGCGCCAGCAGCTTGGATCCCAGCGGGGGGTTCCAAGAGACCCAGTACTTC.

This clone has a handful of counts. The genes are TRBV9 and TRBJ2-2; 8 bases are a match to TRBD1. Losses at the gene ends were 4 bases for V and 0 bases for J; bases not matched to a gene: 11. Germline V lookup: CDR1 SGDLS, CDR2 YYNGEE. This CDR3 has 18 residues. CDR3 residues: CASSPRPGQGSNTGELFF. CDR3 nucleotides: TGTGCCAGCAGCCCCCGCCCCGGACAGGGATCGAACACCGGGGAGCTGTTTTTT.

This clone occurred many times. One end of the junction does not line up with germline, which may come from a read error. Distinct nucleotide sequences in the sample also encode this CDR3. The V and J genes are TRBV19 and TRBJ1-2; D is ambiguous. CDR1 is LNHDA, CDR2 SQIVND, per germline (reference sequence). This CDR3 contains 12 residues. In nucleotides, the CDR3 is TGTGCCAGTAGCCGACCGGACTACGGCTACACCTTC. Amino acids: CASSRPDYGYTF.

This clone has a count of ten or more. The chain carries TRBV7-9 and TRBJ1-5, with D hard to call. CDR1 and CDR2 (germline): SEHNR, FQNEAQ (reference sequence). With 6 bases removed from V and 1 base from J, the gap between germline ends came to 7 bases. CDR3 length equals 13 residues. CDR3 nucleotides: TGTGCCAGCAGTCAGAGCAGCAATCAGCCCCAGCATTTT. Translation: CASSQSSNQPQHF.

This clone was picked up many times. The chain is built from TRBV24-1 and TRBJ2-1; 9 bases align to TRBD2. Looked up from germline, CDR1 is KGHDR and CDR2 is SFDVKD. The CDR3 length is 14 residues. Trimming removed 10 bases from V and 5 bases from J; junction bases left unmatched: 8. This CDR3 reads CATALAGANNEQFF. CDR3 DNA sequence: TGTGCCACAGCCTTAGCGGGGGCCAACAATGAGCAGTTCTTC.